This TCR beta chain originates from a study of Graves' ophthalmopathy and Graves' hyperthyroidism. General study results and limits: Stable hyperthyroidism and ophthalmopathy were told apart by a 13-signature model, which achieved just over 85% sensitivity and roughly 80% specificity. With a specificity of roughly 72% and a sensitivity of about 69%, the model predicted ophthalmopathy progression.

Amplification targeted the TCR beta CDR3 regions, with RNA transcripts as the source material. A first-round RT-PCR used HTBI primers, followed by a second-round multiplex PCR. MiXCR, run by TCRdb on the multiplex PCR reads, gives a single entry per CDR3 protein. Among 400,000 or so distinct CDR3 sequences listed, roughly 15% were seen once. This clonotype was found many times. Its specificity is not known. The ends lost 5 bases at V and 7 bases at J; junction bases unmatched: 1. Per germline, CDR1 LNHDA and CDR2 SQIVND (reference sequence). This CDR3 contains 12 residues. This clonotype originated in an adult woman with stable Graves' hyperthyroidism. V and J are TRBV19 and TRBJ2-2; TRBD1 matches at 7 bases. The sequencing input was peripheral blood. The CDR3 sequence is CASSHRGGELFF. CDR3 DNA sequence: TGTGCCAGTAGTCACAGGGGCGGGGAGCTGTTTTTT.